This entry describes one TCR beta chain. These data belong to a study of blood T cell repertoires in COVID-19. V gave up 2 bases and J gave up 4 bases, with 5 bases separating them. CDR3 length: 12 residues. Germline CDR1 KGHSH, CDR2 LQKENI. Authors' processing steps: Amplifying reference gene primers gave estimates of nucleated cell counts. Sequenced by immunoSEQ multiplex PCR; TCRdb stores in-frame clones only, minus some. V, J and clone size are those of that table, while D and trimming were read from the DNA. Of roughly 60,000 clones in the sample, about 90% were seen once. The sequence was collected from a man aged 55-75 years with active COVID-19. This rearrangement joins TRBV18 to TRBJ2-5, with D perhaps matching TRBD2 (5 bases). The sequencing sample was made of peripheral blood. As DNA, the CDR3 is TGTGCCAGCTCACCAGAGGGAGAGACCCAGTACTTC. It yields the protein CASSPEGETQYF. The whole variable domain, filled in from reference TRBV18 and TRBJ2-5, reads NAGVMQNPRHLVRRRGQEARLRCSPMKGHSHVYWYRQLPEEGLKFMVYLQKENIIDESGMPKERFSAEFPKEGPSILRIQQVVRGDSAAYFCASSPEGETQYFGPGTRLLVL.